Listed here is a single T cell receptor (beta chain). This clone was recorded a few times. Its cognate antigen has yet to be identified. No clone much larger than this one lies a single base away; base qualities are absent. Libraries were built with the immunoSEQ multiplex PCR assay. The hsTCRB Kit was used according to the manufacturer's protocol to amplify rearranged TCR beta chain sequences. TCRB libraries were sequenced on an Illumina MiSeq. Concerning the study's data processing: The proprietary platform of the kit vendor was used for demultiplexing, trimming and gene mapping. Held by TCRdb, this immuneACCESS table contains in-frame sequences only and omits some clones. Under half of the omission traces to an unresolved V gene where checked; the cause of the rest is unknown. The D gene and trimming were derived from the DNA, and the V and J assignments and clone size from that table. The table for this sample lists approximately 70,000 clones; approximately 87% of them were counted only once. In total, the top ten clones hold less than 15% of the sample.

The sample originates from a study of a mutant IDH1 vaccine in newly diagnosed glioma (dated by TCRdb to the early 2020s). With regard to the full study: Patients received eight vaccinations in weeks 1, 3, 5, 7, 11, 15, 19 and 23, corresponding to visits V03 through V10. In the chemotherapy-containing groups, vaccination started alongside temozolomide cycles, whereas in patients who had radiotherapy alone it started 4-6 weeks after radiotherapy. Of the roughly 31 treated patients, approximately 62% were male and 37.5% were female, and the mean age was 40.4 years. Prior to enrollment, patients had been given standard therapy consisting of radiotherapy alone, temozolomide alone, or radiochemotherapy with temozolomide, with the combination given to most patients. Peripheral blood was collected at six visits: V03 (baseline), V05, V07, V10, V12 and V13. For exploratory analyses, about two dozen treated patients had longitudinal TCRB deep sequencing done wherever samples were available. The full study reports these points: Across multiple MHC alleles, vaccine-induced immune responses were seen in just over 90% of patients. The authors noted that analyses of patient blood samples could not be reproduced because of sample limitations. PBMC samples for TCRB deep sequencing were selected based on availability. Pseudoprogression appeared unrelated to alterations in the top peripheral T cell clonotypes detected by TCRB sequencing.

This sample's time point label indicates: week 23, last vaccination. Each vaccine dose, consisting of 300 ug of a 20-mer mutant IDH1 peptide in Montanide, was administered subcutaneously with topical imiquimod. Donors had newly diagnosed WHO grade 3 or 4 IDH1-mutant astrocytomas with loss of nuclear ATRX. The samples were drawn from NOA16, a multicentre, single-arm, open-label phase I trial in Germany that tested a mutant IDH1 peptide vaccine in humans for the first time. Genomic DNA for TCRB sequencing was extracted from EDTA blood using the DNeasy Blood and Tissue Kit. The sequenced sample was PBMCs, obtained from a glioma patient whose treatment included an IDH1 peptide vaccine. The origin of this receptor is a man aged 18 to 29 with glioma.

The CDR3: CASSLAGAGDTQYF. The nucleotide sequence is given as TGTGCCAGCAGCTTAGCAGGGGCCGGAGATACGCAGTATTTT. The sequence links TRBV7-9 to TRBJ2-3; the D segment could be TRBD1, given 5 matching bases. V is pared back by 0 bases and J by 5 bases, with 9 bases lying between the germline termini. The germline V gene (reference sequence) gives CDR1 as SEHNR and CDR2 as FQNEAQ. The CDR3 goes from the cysteine to the phenylalanine over 14 residues. Only the CDR3 part of the read is kept: 42 bases, read in frame from the first base.